These 23 T cell receptor beta chains were sequenced from one sample in a study of OX40 agonist ivuxolimab in advanced cancers. Only in-frame clones appear in the TCRdb table, and some are missing; sequencing was by immunoSEQ multiplex PCR. The sample comprises some 60,000 clones, around 90% of which are singletons, and about 14% rests with the top ten. The sequences come from CD4+ or CD8+ T cells sorted from blood, collected in a trial of the OX40 agonist ivuxolimab. These receptors came from an adult with an advanced solid tumor such as melanoma, head and neck, liver or kidney cancer.

V is TRBV11-1 and J is TRBJ2-7, with D perhaps assigned TRBD1 or TRBD2 (6 bases each). Germline assignment: CDR1 SGHAT and CDR2 FQDESV (reference sequence). Trimming shortened V by 5 bases and J by 3 bases, and 26 bases separated the two germline ends. The CDR3 is made up of 18 amino acids. The CDR3 nucleotides are TGTGCCAGCAGCCCCATTGCGAGGCTGAGGGGGGAAGACTACGAGCAGTACTTC. This translates into CASSPIARLRGEDYEQYF. The variable domain in full, completed from reference TRBV11-1 and TRBJ2-7, reads EAEVAQSPRYKITEKSQAVAFWCDPISGHATLYWYRQILGQGPELLVQFQDESVVDDSQLPKDRFSAERLKGVDSTLKIQPAELGDSAMYLCASSPIARLRGEDYEQYFGPGTRLTVT.

The chain combines TRBV18 with TRBJ1-4; no firm D call. Trimming removed 6 bases at V and 0 bases at J, with 14 bases between. Germline V gene data show CDR1 as KGHSH and CDR2 as LQKENI. The CDR3 consists of 16 residues. Here the CDR3 reads CASSNGVKATNEKLFF. The CDR3 DNA reads TGTGCCAGCTCTAACGGGGTCAAAGCAACTAATGAAAAACTGTTTTTT.

The chain couples TRBV6-5 to TRBJ2-7; TRBD1 might be the D (5 bases). V lost 6 bases to trimming and J lost 0 bases, with 12 bases between them. CDR3 length equals 14 residues. Germline CDR1 and CDR2: MNHEY and SVGAGI. CDR3 sequence: CASRTDTYSYEQYF. The DNA for the CDR3 is TGTGCCAGCAGAACGGACACCTACTCCTACGAGCAGTACTTC.

V is TRBV7-2 and J is TRBJ1-3; 10 bases match TRBD1. The CDR3 runs 15 residues. J lost 2 bases, V lost 5 bases, and 3 bases had no gene match. Germline values: CDR1 SGHTA, CDR2 FQGNSA. For the CDR3, the DNA is TGTGCCAGCAGCCACGGGACAGGGGCTGGAAACACCATATATTTT. The encoded protein is CASSHGTGAGNTIYF.

The rearrangement uses TRBV7-3 and TRBJ2-3; no firm D call. From germline, CDR1 is SGHTA and CDR2 FQGTGA. The CDR3 sequence is 13 residues long. Trimming took 4 bases from V and 13 from J, leaving 18 bases between them. DNA of the CDR3: TGTGCCAGCAGCTCATCCCCGACTGGCCGGGAGTATTTT. It translates to CASSSSPTGREYF.

The chain recombines TRBV7-2 with TRBJ2-3, with 11 bases lining up with TRBD2. Per the germline V gene, CDR1 is SGHTA and CDR2 is FQGNSA. This CDR3 contains 15 residues. V shed 5 bases and J 2 bases; nucleotides not matched to a gene: 3. The CDR3, as DNA: TGTGCCAGCAGCAAGGGACTAGCGGACACAGATACGCAGTATTTT. Protein product: CASSKGLADTDTQYF.

The genes are TRBV4-1 and TRBJ2-1, with D perhaps TRBD1 or TRBD2 (5 bases each). Germline V gives CDR1 MGHRA, CDR2 YSYEKL. V shed 0 bases and J shed 7 bases, with 19 bases lying between them. The length of the CDR3 is 17 residues. The DNA for the CDR3 is TGCGCCAGCAGCCAAGATTCGGGCTCGAGGGGATATAATGAGCAGTTCTTC. It yields the protein CASSQDSGSRGYNEQFF.

The chain joins TRBV5-1 to TRBJ2-1, with 13 bases matching TRBD2. V dropped 4 bases and J dropped 7; count of bases not matched to a gene: 11. Germline assignment: CDR1 SGHRS and CDR2 YFSETQ. This CDR3 contains 17 residues. The CDR3 DNA reads TGCGCCAGCAGCCCCGGGGGACTAGCGGGACAAGTTAATGAGCAGTTCTTC. Encoded protein: CASSPGGLAGQVNEQFF.

This clone appeared a few times. This sequence joins TRBV7-2 and TRBJ1-5, with a weak D call TRBD1 (6 bases). V lost 7 bases and J 3 bases, leaving 13 bases between the germline ends. From germline, CDR1 is SGHTA and CDR2 FQGNSA. CDR3 size: 14 residues. The CDR3 protein is CASTEDSDNQPQHF. The CDR3 DNA follows: TGTGCCAGCACCGAGGACAGCGACAATCAGCCCCAGCATTTT. The entire variable domain, with the rest obtained from reference TRBV7-2 and TRBJ1-5, is as follows: GAGVSQSPSNKVTEKGKDVELRCDPISGHTALYWYRQSLGQGLEFLIYFQGNSAPDKSGLPSDRFSAERTGGSVSTLTIQRTQQEDSAVYLCASTEDSDNQPQHFGDGTRLSIL.

This clone was detected once. J is TRBJ1-3 and V is TRBV7-2; a weak D match, TRBD1 (5 bases). This CDR3 region has 17 residues. V lost 5 bases and J 1 base, leaving 18 bases between the germline ends. In germline, CDR1 is SGHTA, CDR2 FQGNSA. The CDR3 bases are TGTGCCAGCAGCGACCCCCGGGCAGGGCGGTCTGGAAACACCATATATTTT. Its translation: CASSDPRAGRSGNTIYF.

This chain connects TRBV6-1 to TRBJ1-1; the D is unclear. CDR1 is MNHNS and CDR2 is SASEGT in the germline V gene. V gave up 5 bases and J gave up 10 bases, with 11 bases separating them. The CDR3 loop spans 11 amino acids. CDR3 amino acids: CASSPRPLAFF. In DNA form, the CDR3 reads TGTGCCAGCAGTCCGCGACCCTTAGCTTTCTTT.

This clone was counted a single time. The J gene is TRBJ1-2, the V gene TRBV7-8; 11 bases map to TRBD1. Trimming at V came to 5 bases and at J to 7 bases, leaving 9 bases not matched to a gene. There are 15 residues in the CDR3. Germline assignment: CDR1 SGHVS and CDR2 FQNEAQ. The CDR3 here is CASSENPGQGGGYTF. The CDR3 region has the DNA TGTGCCAGCAGCGAAAACCCGGGACAGGGGGGTGGCTACACCTTC. Complete variable domain (other parts from reference TRBV7-8 and TRBJ1-2): GAGVSQSPRYKVAKRGQDVALRCDPISGHVSLFWYQQALGQGPEFLTYFQNEAQLDKSGLPSDRFFAERPEGSVSTLKIQRTQQEDSAVYLCASSENPGQGGGYTFGSGTRLTVV.

The table lists this clone with a count of one. The gene calls are TRBV5-8 and TRBJ2-5; D assignment may be TRBD1 or TRBD2 (6 bases each). Germline loops: CDR1 SGHTS, CDR2 YDEGEE. V dropped 1 base and J dropped 4 bases, with 14 bases sitting between them. CDR3 size: 15 residues. CDR3 in DNA: TGTGCCAGCAGCTTGAGGGGGGAAACCGGAGAGACCCAGTACTTC. Translation gives CASSLRGETGETQYF.

V gene TRBV2 combines with J gene TRBJ2-7, with D perhaps matching TRBD1 or TRBD2 (6 bases each). Trimming stripped 6 bases from V and 6 bases from J, with 12 bases between. Looked up from germline, CDR1 is SNHLY and CDR2 is FYNNEI. The CDR3 sequence is 12 residues long. CDR3 residues: CASSLEGGEQYF. The CDR3 DNA reads as TGTGCCAGCAGCTTAGAGGGGGGCGAGCAGTACTTC.

Worth noting for this clone: Different DNA sequences within this sample yield the same CDR3. CDR3 sequence (DNA): TGTGCCAGCAGCCAGGCGCAGAGCAGGGGGGCCACAGATACGCAGTATTTT. Translating gives CASSQAQSRGATDTQYF. The chain uses TRBV7-2 and TRBJ2-3; possible D gene TRBD1, 7 bases. Germline V gene data show CDR1 as SGHTA and CDR2 as FQGNSA. This CDR3 contains 17 residues. Trimming took off 5 bases at V and 2 bases at J, with 20 bases between the two ends.

V and J are TRBV27 and TRBJ2-7; TRBD2 aligns across 12 bases. Germline loops: CDR1 MNHEY, CDR2 SMNVEV (reference sequence). This CDR3 spans 15 amino acids. V was pared by 7 bases and J by 4 bases, with 8 bases of the junction left unmatched. CDR3 region: CASTQTSGSSYEQYF. In DNA form, the CDR3 reads TGTGCCAGCACCCAGACTAGCGGGAGTTCATACGAGCAGTACTTC.

The V gene is TRBV11-2, the J gene TRBJ2-1, with a weak D call TRBD2 (5 bases). Per the germline V gene, CDR1 is SGHAT and CDR2 is FQNNGV. This CDR3 contains 16 residues. V was pared by 5 bases and J by 2 bases, with 16 bases between. CDR3 sequence (DNA): TGTGCCAGCAGCCCAGGACTCCAGTTGCCCTACAATGAGCAGTTCTTC. This encodes CASSPGLQLPYNEQFF.

The chain carries TRBV7-6 and TRBJ2-7; D is unclear. The CDR3 has 16 amino acids. CDR1 SGHVS and CDR2 FNYEAQ come from the germline V gene. Trimming cost V 4 bases and J 6 bases, with 22 bases left between them. CDR3 DNA: TGTGCCAGCAGCTCCTCCCCTTTGGGGATTGCGACCGAGCAGTACTTC. This codes for CASSSSPLGIATEQYF.

The chain carries TRBV11-2 and TRBJ2-4, with a tentative D call TRBD2 (7 bases). The ends were cut back, 0 bases at V and 6 bases at J, with 12 bases in the middle. CDR3 length: 15 amino acids. Per germline, CDR1 SGHAT and CDR2 FQNNGV. As DNA, the CDR3 is TGTGCCAGCAGCTTAGATATCGGGGGGCGAAACATTCAGTACTTC. Its protein is CASSLDIGGRNIQYF.

This chain uses TRBV28 with TRBJ1-5; tentatively, D is TRBD1 (5 bases). V was trimmed by 9 bases and J by 1 base, leaving 13 bases between them. The length of the CDR3 is 14 residues. Germline values: CDR1 MDHEN, CDR2 SYDVKM. DNA for the CDR3: TGTGCCAGTTTAGGTGGGGGGAGCAATCAGCCCCAGCATTTT. Protein product: CASLGGGSNQPQHF.

The gene calls are TRBV12-5 and TRBJ2-1; D possibly matches TRBD1 or TRBD2 (6 bases each). Germline V gene sequence: CDR1 LGHNT, CDR2 FRNRAP. The V end was cut by 6 bases, the J end by 6 bases, with 18 bases between. CDR3 length equals 15 residues. The CDR3 DNA follows: TGTGCTAGTGGGAGTGCCTCACAGGGACTCAATGAGCAGTTCTTC. Residues: CASGSASQGLNEQFF. Supplemented by reference TRBV12-5 and TRBJ2-1, the full variable domain reads DARVTQTPRHKVTEMGQEVTMRCQPILGHNTVFWYRQTMMQGLELLAYFRNRAPLDDSGMPKDRFSAEMPDATLATLKIQPSEPRDSAVYFCASGSASQGLNEQFFGPGTRLTVL.

This rearrangement joins TRBV20-1 to TRBJ1-2; D unclear. CDR1 and CDR2 (germline): DFQATT, SNEGSKA (reference sequence). The CDR3 has 11 amino acids. The chain's CDR3 is CVIPANYGYTF. The CDR3 coding sequence is TGCGTAATCCCCGCTAACTATGGCTACACCTTC.

The chain has TRBV30 and TRBJ2-2; D gene unclear. V shed 4 bases and J shed 3 bases, with 6 bases lying between them. CDR3 length: 12 residues. CDR1 is GTSNPN and CDR2 is SVGIG in the germline V gene (reference sequence). The CDR3 DNA is TGTGCCTGGACCCAAGACACCGGGGAGCTGTTTTTT. This gives the protein CAWTQDTGELFF.